Following are 8 T cell receptor beta chains from one sample sequenced in a study of OX40 agonist ivuxolimab in advanced cancers. TCRdb keeps only in-frame clones here, not all; method: immunoSEQ multiplex PCR. Of roughly 41,000 clones listed, 70% to 85% were seen once; the top ten hold 1.5% to 2%. This material consisted of CD4+ or CD8+ T cells sorted from blood, taken in a trial of the OX40 agonist ivuxolimab. These receptors came from an adult with an advanced solid tumor such as melanoma, head and neck, liver or kidney cancer.

In its sample, this clone was seen once. The V call is TRBV2, the J call TRBJ2-5, with a possible D match to TRBD1 (5 bases). Trimming took 10 bases from V and 2 from J, leaving 8 bases between them. The CDR3 extends over 11 amino acids. The germline gives CDR1 SNHLY, CDR2 FYNNEI. CDR3 residues: CATGFQETQYF. CDR3 sequence (DNA): TGTGCCACAGGGTTTCAAGAGACCCAGTACTTC. Together with reference TRBV2 and TRBJ2-5, the CDR3 gives the full variable domain: EPEVTQTPSHQVTQMGQEVILRCVPISNHLYFYWYRQILGQKVEFLVSFYNNEISEKSEIFDDQFSVERPDGSNFTLKIRSTKLEDSAMYFCATGFQETQYFGPGTRLLVL.

The chain uses TRBV5-8 and TRBJ1-2; 7 positions agree with TRBD1. CDR1 and CDR2 from the germline V gene are SGHTS and YDEGEE. V shed 0 bases and J 4 bases; nucleotides not matched to a gene: 6. The CDR3 extends over 15 amino acids. In DNA, the CDR3 is TGTGCCAGCAGCTTGGGAACAGGGGCGAGCTATGGCTACACCTTC. This translates into CASSLGTGASYGYTF.

This chain joins TRBV18 and TRBJ2-7, with a tentative D call TRBD1 (5 bases). CDR1 is KGHSH and CDR2 is LQKENI in the germline V gene. Trimming removed 2 bases from V and 3 bases from J, with 8 bases in between. This CDR3 is built from 13 residues. The CDR3 nucleotides are TGTGCCAGCTCACCAGTACAGGTCTACGAGCAGTACTTC. This sequence encodes CASSPVQVYEQYF.

J is TRBJ1-4 and V is TRBV2; D is undetermined. CDR1 and CDR2 (germline): SNHLY, FYNNEI. The V and J ends lost 6 bases and 8 bases respectively, with 16 bases between them. This CDR3 region has 14 residues. The CDR3 sequence: CASRITRAEEKLFF. The CDR3 region has the DNA TGTGCCAGCAGGATTACTAGGGCAGAGGAAAAACTGTTTTTT.

This clone was seen just once. The V gene is TRBV30, the J gene TRBJ1-1, with no clear D. The CDR3 loop spans 17 amino acids. CDR1 and CDR2 from the germline V gene are GTSNPN and SVGIG (reference sequence). Trimming cost V 2 bases and J 0 bases, with 19 bases left between them. DNA of the CDR3: TGTGCCTGGAGTATTAGGAGGGCCGGGCCTATGAACACTGAAGCTTTCTTT. Protein product: CAWSIRRAGPMNTEAFF.

The chain has TRBV2 and TRBJ2-2; 14 positions match TRBD2. The ends lost 7 bases at V and 1 base at J; junction bases unmatched: 5. Germline-derived CDR1 and CDR2 are SNHLY and FYNNEI. The CDR3 totals 17 residues. The CDR3 sequence is CASTPGLAGVNTGELFF. The CDR3 coding sequence is TGTGCCAGCACTCCGGGACTAGCGGGGGTGAACACCGGGGAGCTGTTTTTT.

This sequence joins TRBV6-1 and TRBJ1-2; TRBD1 might be the D (5 bases). V was shortened by 10 bases and J by 4 bases, with 19 bases between the two germline ends. The CDR3 is 14 residues long. Per germline, CDR1 MNHNS and CDR2 SASEGT. Written as DNA, the CDR3 is TGTGCCATCACCGAAGACGGGACTCCCTATGGCTACACCTTC. This gives the protein CAITEDGTPYGYTF.

The chain carries TRBV11-3 and TRBJ1-1; 7 bases fit TRBD1. J was trimmed by 7 bases and V by 1 base; bases with no gene match: 18. Germline V CDR1 and CDR2: SGHNT, YENEEA. The CDR3 is made up of 18 amino acids. The CDR3 spells CASSLAPDADRVGGEAFF. In DNA form, the CDR3 reads TGTGCCAGCAGCTTAGCCCCCGACGCAGACAGGGTAGGTGGTGAAGCTTTCTTT.